Listed below are T cell receptor beta chains from one sample, sequenced in a study of blood T cells in healthy people across ages. In TCRdb, the 5' RACE reads were re-called with MiXCR into one record per CDR3 protein. The top ten clones hold roughly 40% of a sample with approximately 800,000 distinct CDR3 sequences, about 55% of them seen once. Sequencing used blood. These receptors were obtained from a man aged 80 or over in good health. CDR3s leave out the opening cysteine and the closing phenylalanine or tryptophan.

V gene,J gene,CDR3 protein
TRBV7-6,TRBJ2-7,ASSVARNREQY
TRBV5-6,TRBJ2-5,ASSLGPRNDEQY
TRBV5-1,TRBJ2-1,ASSIVKAEQF
TRBV29-1,TRBJ1-2,SGGQGVPLGYT
TRBV5-1,TRBJ2-7,ASSLAGGQPYEQY
TRBV13,TRBJ2-3,ASSPGTSGASTDTQY
TRBV15,TRBJ2-7,ATSRDLAGGNEQY
TRBV7-2,TRBJ2-3,ASSSAPGSRYAY
TRBV27,TRBJ2-1,ASSPTRDRPSNEQF
TRBV20-1,TRBJ2-7,SANSGTRSSYEQY
TRBV12-3/TRBV12-4,TRBJ2-7,ASSLGGKGPYEQY
TRBV29-1,TRBJ2-1,SVVGSPHGPFNEQF
TRBV6-1,TRBJ2-1,ASSETRFGEQF
TRBV5-1,TRBJ2-7,ASSFIAGQGTEQY
TRBV7-6,TRBJ2-7,ASSPRLAGPPYEQY
TRBV12-3/TRBV12-4,TRBJ2-1,ASGPREAARRNEQF
TRBV20-1,TRBJ2-1,SATRTENEQF
TRBV28,TRBJ2-1,ASSSPFDRRYNEQF
TRBV4-1,.,ASSQDMSGGRSDEQY
TRBV5-1,TRBJ2-7,ASSLLEDEQY
TRBV27,TRBJ2-1,ASSPGGWEVVYNEQF
TRBV10-3,TRBJ2-7,AISDVYDGYHEQY
TRBV29-1,TRBJ2-1,SVLAGALSYNEQF
TRBV5-1,TRBJ2-3,ASSRDSSTDTQY
TRBV2,TRBJ1-1,ASTRGTQGAGTEAF
TRBV20-1,TRBJ1-1,SGDRGRAF
TRBV29-1,TRBJ1-2,SAEPPGLGGYT
TRBV6-6,TRBJ1-4,ASSRGTANEKLF
TRBV12-3/TRBV12-4,TRBJ2-7,ASSLRRYEQY
TRBV4-3,TRBJ2-3,ASSRALAGNGDTQY
TRBV7-2,TRBJ2-7,ASSLRVGFYEQY
TRBV11-2,TRBJ2-1,ASSPHPGTGGYNEQF
TRBV12-3/TRBV12-4,TRBJ2-1,ASSLVQGNNEQF
TRBV28,TRBJ2-7,ASSPPGTGGDYEQY
TRBV25-1,TRBJ2-7,ASSEGGTYEQY
TRBV27,TRBJ2-1,ASSPGSGSFSYNEQF
TRBV20-1,TRBJ2-1,SAPRTSNNEQF
TRBV5-1,TRBJ2-2,ASSPDTSSTGELF
TRBV27,TRBJ2-1,ASSLGTRLF
TRBV20-1,.,SAAAGQATYEQY